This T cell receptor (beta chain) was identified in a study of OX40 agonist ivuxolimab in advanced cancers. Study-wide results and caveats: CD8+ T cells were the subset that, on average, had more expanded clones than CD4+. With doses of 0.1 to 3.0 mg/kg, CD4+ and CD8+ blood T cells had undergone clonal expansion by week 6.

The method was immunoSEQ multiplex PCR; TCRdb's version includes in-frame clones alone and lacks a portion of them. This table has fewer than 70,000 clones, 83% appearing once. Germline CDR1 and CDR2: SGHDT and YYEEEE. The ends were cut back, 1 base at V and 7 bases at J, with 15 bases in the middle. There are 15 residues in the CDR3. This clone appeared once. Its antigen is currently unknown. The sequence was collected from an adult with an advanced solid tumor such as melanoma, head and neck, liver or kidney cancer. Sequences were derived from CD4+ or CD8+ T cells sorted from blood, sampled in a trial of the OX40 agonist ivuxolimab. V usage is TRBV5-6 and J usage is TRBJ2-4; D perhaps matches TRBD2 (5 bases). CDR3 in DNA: TGTGCCAGCAGCTTGCCCTCCGGGGTGGGTAACATTCAGTACTTC. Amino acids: CASSLPSGVGNIQYF.